Sequencing of this T cell receptor (beta chain) was carried out in a study of cytomegalovirus exposure and HLA in healthy donors. Whole-study findings and limits: Generally TCR sequences proved uncommon, though certain public TCRs appeared in numerous donors.

This clone came up many times. No antigen is known for it. The same CDR3 is also encoded by other DNA sequences in this sample. The repertoire was sequenced with immunoSEQ multiplex PCR; TCRdb's copy has only in-frame clones and lacks some. The table has 150,000 to 200,000 clones, 85% seen once; the top ten hold about a sixth. The CDR3 extends over 14 amino acids. Germline V lookup: CDR1 MGHRA, CDR2 YSYEKL. The germline V and J ends were trimmed by 1 base and 0 bases, with 7 bases remaining between them. Sequenced: PBMCs. The TCR comes from a man aged 18 to 29 in good health and CMV-seropositive. J is TRBJ2-7 and V is TRBV4-1; weak D call: TRBD2 (5 bases). The CDR3 sequence is CASSQGTSSYEQYF. CDR3 DNA sequence: TGCGCCAGCAGCCAAGGTACTAGCTCCTACGAGCAGTACTTC.